This TCR beta chain comes out of a study of post-analysis software for immune sequencing data. Study-level points and caveats: When compared against controls, multiple sclerosis patients showed significantly lower normalized Chao1 diversity. Controls had lower frequencies than patients of a handful of TRBV segments, which included TRBV5-6, TRBV5-1 and TRBV20-1.

This CDR3 region has 15 residues. Germline trimming cut 0 bases from V and 6 bases from J; bases unmatched to any gene: 9. Germline V CDR1 and CDR2: DFQATT, SNEGSKA (reference sequence). Incorporated into the TCR beta cDNA libraries were unique molecular identifiers, which served to reduce PCR and sequencing biases. There were 1 to 10 million T cells, and about 500,000 cDNA molecules came from them. TCRdb recomputed calls from the PCR reads with MiXCR, one row per CDR3 protein. The profile shows 820,000 or so distinct CDR3 sequences, approximately 50% of them singletons. This clonotype was detected only a few times. The antigen is unknown.

Material: blood. The receptor's source is a girl under 18 with multiple sclerosis. The genes are TRBV20-1 and TRBJ2-7, with 9 bases identical to TRBD1. CDR3 in DNA: TGCAGTGCTAGAGATCCGGGACAGGGAATGTTCGAGCAGTACTTC. This translates into CSARDPGQGMFEQYF.